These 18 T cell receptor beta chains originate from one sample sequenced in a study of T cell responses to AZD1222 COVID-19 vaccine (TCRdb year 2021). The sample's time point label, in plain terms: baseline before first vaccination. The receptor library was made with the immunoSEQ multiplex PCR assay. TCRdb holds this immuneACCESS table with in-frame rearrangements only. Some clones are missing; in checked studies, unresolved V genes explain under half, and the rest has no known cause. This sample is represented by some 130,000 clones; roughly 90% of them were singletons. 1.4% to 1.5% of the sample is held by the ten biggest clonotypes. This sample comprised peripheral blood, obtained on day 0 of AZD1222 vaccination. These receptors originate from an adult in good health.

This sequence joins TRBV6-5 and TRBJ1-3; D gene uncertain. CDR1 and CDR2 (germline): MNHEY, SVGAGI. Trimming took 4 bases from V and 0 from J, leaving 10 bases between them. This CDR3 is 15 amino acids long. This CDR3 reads CASSSRDISGNTIYF. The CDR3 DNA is TGTGCCAGCAGTTCCCGAGATATCTCTGGAAACACCATATATTTT.

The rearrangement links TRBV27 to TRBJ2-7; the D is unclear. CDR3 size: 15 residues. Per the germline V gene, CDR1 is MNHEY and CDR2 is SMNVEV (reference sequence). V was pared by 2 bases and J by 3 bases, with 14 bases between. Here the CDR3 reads CASSLAWTNHYEQYF. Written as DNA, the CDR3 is TGTGCCAGCAGTTTAGCCTGGACCAACCACTACGAGCAGTACTTC.

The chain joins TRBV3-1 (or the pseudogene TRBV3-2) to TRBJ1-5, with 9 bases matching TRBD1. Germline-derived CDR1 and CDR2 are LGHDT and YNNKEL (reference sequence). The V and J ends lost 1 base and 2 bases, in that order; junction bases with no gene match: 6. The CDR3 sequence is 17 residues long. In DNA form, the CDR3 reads TGTGCCAGCAGCCAAGGGGGACAGGGTCGAGGCAATCAGCCCCAGCATTTT. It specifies CASSQGGQGRGNQPQHF.

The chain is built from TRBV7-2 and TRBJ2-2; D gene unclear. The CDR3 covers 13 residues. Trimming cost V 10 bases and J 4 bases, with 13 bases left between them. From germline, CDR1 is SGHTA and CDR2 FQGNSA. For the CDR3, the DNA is TGTGCCACCAGACCCTGGGCCACCGGGGAGCTGTTTTTT. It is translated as CATRPWATGELFF.

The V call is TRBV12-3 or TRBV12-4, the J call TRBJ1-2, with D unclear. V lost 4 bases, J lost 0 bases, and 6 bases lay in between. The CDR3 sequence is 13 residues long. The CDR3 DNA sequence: TGTGCCAGCAGTTACAGTACTAACTATGGCTACACCTTC. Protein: CASSYSTNYGYTF.

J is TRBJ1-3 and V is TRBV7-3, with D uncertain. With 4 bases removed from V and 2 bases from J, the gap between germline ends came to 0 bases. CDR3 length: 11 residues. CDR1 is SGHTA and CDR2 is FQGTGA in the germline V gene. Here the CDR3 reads CASSSGNTIYF. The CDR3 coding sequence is TGTGCCAGCAGCTCTGGAAACACCATATATTTT.

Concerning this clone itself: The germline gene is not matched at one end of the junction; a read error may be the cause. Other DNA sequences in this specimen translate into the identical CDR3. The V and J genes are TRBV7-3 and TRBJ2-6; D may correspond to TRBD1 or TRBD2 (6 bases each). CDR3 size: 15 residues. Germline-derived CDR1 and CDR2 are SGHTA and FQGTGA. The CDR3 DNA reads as TGTGCCAGCAGCTCCTCGGGGGCTGGGGCTAACGTCCTGACTTTC. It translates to CASSSSGAGANVLTF.

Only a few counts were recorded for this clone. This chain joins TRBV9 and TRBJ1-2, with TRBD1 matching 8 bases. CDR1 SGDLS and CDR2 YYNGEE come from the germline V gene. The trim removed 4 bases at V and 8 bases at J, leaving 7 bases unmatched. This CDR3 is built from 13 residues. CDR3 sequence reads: CASSSRTGYGYTF. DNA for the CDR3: TGTGCCAGCAGCTCCCGGACAGGGTACGGCTACACCTTC. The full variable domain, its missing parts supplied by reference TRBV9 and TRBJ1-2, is DSGVTQTPKHLITATGQRVTLRCSPRSGDLSVYWYQQSLDQGLQFLIQYYNGEERAKGNILERFSAQQFPDLHSELNLSSLELGDSALYFCASSSRTGYGYTFGSGTRLTVV.

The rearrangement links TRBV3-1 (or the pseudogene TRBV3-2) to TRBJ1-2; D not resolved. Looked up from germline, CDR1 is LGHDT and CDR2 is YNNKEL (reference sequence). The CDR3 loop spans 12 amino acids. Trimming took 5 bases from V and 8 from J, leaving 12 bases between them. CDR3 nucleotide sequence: TGTGCCAGCAGCGCCCGACAAGGAGGCTACACCTTC. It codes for CASSARQGGYTF.

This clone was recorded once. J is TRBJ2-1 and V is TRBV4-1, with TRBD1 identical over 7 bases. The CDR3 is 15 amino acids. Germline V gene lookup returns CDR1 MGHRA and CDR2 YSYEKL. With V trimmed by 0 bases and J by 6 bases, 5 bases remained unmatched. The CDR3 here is CASSQDLTGFNEQFF. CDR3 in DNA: TGCGCCAGCAGCCAAGATCTGACAGGGTTCAATGAGCAGTTCTTC.

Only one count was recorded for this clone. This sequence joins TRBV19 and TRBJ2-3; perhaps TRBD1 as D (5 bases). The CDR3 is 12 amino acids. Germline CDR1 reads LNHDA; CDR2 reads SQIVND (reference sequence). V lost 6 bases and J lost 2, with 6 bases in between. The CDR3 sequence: CASRGVTDTQYF. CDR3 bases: TGTGCCAGTAGAGGGGTCACAGATACGCAGTATTTT.

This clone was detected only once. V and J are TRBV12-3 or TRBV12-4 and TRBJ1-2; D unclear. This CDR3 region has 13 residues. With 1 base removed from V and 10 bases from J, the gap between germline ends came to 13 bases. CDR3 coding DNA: TGTGCCAGCAGTTTAGTCGGAGTCCCGGACTACACCTTC. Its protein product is CASSLVGVPDYTF.

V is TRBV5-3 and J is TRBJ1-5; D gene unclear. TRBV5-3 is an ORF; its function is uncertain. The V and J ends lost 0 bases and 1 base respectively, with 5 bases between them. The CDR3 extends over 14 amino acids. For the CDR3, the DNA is TGTGCCAGAAGCTTGGGACGGAGCAATCAGCCCCAGCATTTT. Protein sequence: CARSLGRSNQPQHF.

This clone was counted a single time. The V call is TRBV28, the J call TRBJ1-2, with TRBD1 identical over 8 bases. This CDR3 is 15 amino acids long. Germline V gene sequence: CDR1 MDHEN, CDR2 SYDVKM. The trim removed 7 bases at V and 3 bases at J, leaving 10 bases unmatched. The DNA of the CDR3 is TGTGCCAGCATTACAGGGGGGGTCCGGGACTATGGCTACACCTTC. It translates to CASITGGVRDYGYTF.

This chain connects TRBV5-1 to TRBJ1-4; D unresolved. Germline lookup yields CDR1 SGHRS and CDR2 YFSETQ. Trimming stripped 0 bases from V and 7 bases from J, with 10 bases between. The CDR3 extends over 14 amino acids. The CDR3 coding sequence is TGCGCCAGCAGCTTGGCCCAACCCGGTGAAAAACTGTTTTTT. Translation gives CASSLAQPGEKLFF.

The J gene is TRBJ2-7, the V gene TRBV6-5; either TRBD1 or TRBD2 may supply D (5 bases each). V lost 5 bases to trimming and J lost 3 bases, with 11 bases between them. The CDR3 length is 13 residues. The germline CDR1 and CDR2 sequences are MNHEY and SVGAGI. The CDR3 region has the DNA TGTGCCAGCAGTCCGGGACCCAACTACGAGCAGTACTTC. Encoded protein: CASSPGPNYEQYF.

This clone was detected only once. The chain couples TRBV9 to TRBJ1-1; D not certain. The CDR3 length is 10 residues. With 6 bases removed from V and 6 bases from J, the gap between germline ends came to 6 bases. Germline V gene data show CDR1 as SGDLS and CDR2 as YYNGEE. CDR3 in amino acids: CASINPEAFF. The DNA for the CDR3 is TGTGCCAGCATAAATCCTGAAGCTTTCTTT.

CDR3 region: CASSRDGKETQYF. Here the CDR3 DNA reads TGCGCCAGCAGCCGCGACGGGAAAGAGACCCAGTACTTC. The chain couples TRBV5-1 to TRBJ2-5; D possibly corresponds to TRBD2 (5 bases). V was trimmed by 4 bases and J by 3 bases, leaving 10 bases between them. Germline assignment: CDR1 SGHRS and CDR2 YFSETQ. This CDR3 has 13 residues.